A selection of T cell receptor beta chains follows, all from one sample in a study of control samples from healthy donors and cancer patients. Repertoires were generated with immunoSEQ multiplex PCR, while TCRdb's copy carries only in-frame clones and drops some. Of about 130,000 clones listed, more than 85% were seen once; the top ten hold about 1.7%. The sample consisted of PBMCs. These receptors all come from a middle-aged man with head and neck cancer. Both conserved end residues are part of each CDR3. Each record gives: J gene, D gene, clone size, V gene, CDR3 DNA, CDR3 protein. D genes are given only for firm matches. Clone size is shown for a subset of rows, as once, few, many or a class of expanded clone.

J: TRBJ1-5
D: -
size: -
V: TRBV5-8
DNA: TGTGCCAGCAGGAATTACAACGGGGCTAGCAATCAGCCCCAGCATTTT
CDR3: CASRNYNGASNQPQHF

J: TRBJ2-2
D: TRBD1
size: -
V: TRBV6-5
DNA: TGTGCCAGCAGCACAGGGGGTCCTAGCACCGGGGAGCTGTTTTTT
CDR3: CASSTGGPSTGELFF

J: TRBJ1-1
D: -
size: -
V: TRBV2
DNA: TGTGCCAGCAGTGTAGAGGCAGGGCGAGTGGGCACTGAAGCTTTCTTT
CDR3: CASSVEAGRVGTEAFF

J: TRBJ1-4
D: TRBD1
size: -
V: TRBV5-4
DNA: TGTGCCAGCAGCTCCCGGGACAGGGGAACTAATGAAAAACTGTTTTTT
CDR3: CASSSRDRGTNEKLFF

J: TRBJ1-4
D: TRBD1
size: -
V: TRBV5-1
DNA: TGCGCCAGCAGCTGGAGGACAGGGAGTGAAAAACTGTTTTTT
CDR3: CASSWRTGSEKLFF

J: TRBJ2-3
D: -
size: -
V: TRBV5-1
DNA: TGCGCCAGCAGCTTGGCGTCACCCACAGATACGCAGTATTTT
CDR3: CASSLASPTDTQYF

J: TRBJ1-2
D: TRBD1
size: few
V: TRBV9
DNA: TGTGCCAGCAGCGCCAGCTCAGGGGGCAGAGACTATGGCTACACCTTC
CDR3: CASSASSGGRDYGYTF

J: TRBJ1-2
D: TRBD1
size: -
V: TRBV4-2
DNA: TGTGCCAGCAGCCAAGGACAGGGGGCGCCCCGTGGCTACACCTTC
CDR3: CASSQGQGAPRGYTF

J: TRBJ1-1
D: -
size: -
V: TRBV7-6
DNA: TGTGCCAGCAGCTCACAGAAGAACACTGAAGCTTTCTTT
CDR3: CASSSQKNTEAFF

J: TRBJ2-7
D: TRBD2
size: -
V: TRBV2
DNA: TGTGCCAGCAGATACCGGGGGGGTAACGAGCAGTACTTC
CDR3: CASRYRGGNEQYF

J: TRBJ1-2
D: TRBD1
size: -
V: TRBV6-5
DNA: TGTGCCAGCAAAAAACAGGGGTATGGCTACACCTTC
CDR3: CASKKQGYGYTF

J: TRBJ1-1
D: TRBD1
size: -
V: TRBV7-2
DNA: TGTGCCAGCAGCAAGGGACAGTCCTACACTGAAGCTTTCTTT
CDR3: CASSKGQSYTEAFF

J: TRBJ2-1
D: TRBD2
size: -
V: TRBV20-1
DNA: TGCAGTGCTAGTGGGCGGACTAGCTCCTCCATAGATGAGCAGTTCTTC
CDR3: CSASGRTSSSIDEQFF

J: TRBJ1-6
D: TRBD1
size: -
V: TRBV10-3
DNA: TGTGCCATCAGATCCCAGGGGGATTCACCCCTCCACTTT
CDR3: CAIRSQGDSPLHF

J: TRBJ2-5
D: TRBD1
size: -
V: TRBV5-4
DNA: TGTGCCAGCAGCTTTTGGACAGGGGGCTGGGAGACCCAGTACTTC
CDR3: CASSFWTGGWETQYF

J: TRBJ2-3
D: -
size: -
V: TRBV11-3
DNA: TGTGCCAGCAGCTTATCGGAGGCACAAGATACGCAGTATTTT
CDR3: CASSLSEAQDTQYF

J: TRBJ1-1
D: -
size: -
V: TRBV6-5
DNA: TGTGCCAGCAGTTACTTCCTTACAGGCAACACTGAAGCTTTCTTT
CDR3: CASSYFLTGNTEAFF

J: TRBJ2-7
D: TRBD1
size: once
V: TRBV16
DNA: TGTGCCAGCAGCCAAAGACAGGGATCGTCCGAGCAGTACTTC
CDR3: CASSQRQGSSEQYF

J: TRBJ1-1
D: -
size: few
V: TRBV4-2
DNA: TGTGCCAGCAGCCAGGACTTGACGGGGACCCAGAACACTGAAGCTTTCTTT
CDR3: CASSQDLTGTQNTEAFF

J: TRBJ2-3
D: -
size: -
V: TRBV19
DNA: TGTGCCAGTAGTTCGCTGACTAGGAAATACACAGATACGCAGTATTTT
CDR3: CASSSLTRKYTDTQYF

J: TRBJ1-2
D: -
size: -
V: TRBV29-1
DNA: TGCAGCGTTGTGATCTCGGGGGGCAGCTATGGCTACACCTTC
CDR3: CSVVISGGSYGYTF

J: TRBJ1-6
D: -
size: once
V: TRBV5-5
DNA: TGTGCCAGCAGCCTACCCCACAGGGAACCCGATAATTCACCCCTCCACTTT
CDR3: CASSLPHREPDNSPLHF

J: TRBJ1-3
D: -
size: -
V: TRBV6-1
DNA: TGTGCCAGCAGTGAGGCCCGCAGTAGGTGGACCATATATTTT
CDR3: CASSEARSRWTIYF

J: TRBJ2-3
D: -
size: -
V: TRBV6-5
DNA: TGTGCCAGCAGTCAGGCTGGGAATACGCAGTATTTT
CDR3: CASSQAGNTQYF

J: TRBJ1-5
D: TRBD1
size: -
V: TRBV7-2
DNA: TGTGCCAGCAGTTCTATAGGGACAGCGAATCAGCCCCAGCATTTT
CDR3: CASSSIGTANQPQHF

J: TRBJ2-7
D: -
size: once
V: TRBV3-1/TRBV3-2
DNA: TGTGCCAGCAGCCTCCTACTAGGGCCCTACGAGCAGTACTTC
CDR3: CASSLLLGPYEQYF

J: TRBJ2-2
D: TRBD1
size: -
V: TRBV29-1
DNA: TGCAGCGCCGCAGACAGGGCCCATGGCACCGGGGAGCTGTTTTTT
CDR3: CSAADRAHGTGELFF

J: TRBJ1-5
D: -
size: -
V: TRBV12-3/TRBV12-4
DNA: TGTGCCAGCAGTTTCGGGGGAAATCAGCCCCAGCATTTT
CDR3: CASSFGGNQPQHF

J: TRBJ1-6
D: -
size: -
V: TRBV30
DNA: TGTGCCTGGACAGGGTTCCCTAATTCACCCCTCCACTTT
CDR3: CAWTGFPNSPLHF

J: TRBJ2-7
D: TRBD1
size: -
V: TRBV7-2
DNA: TGTGCCAGCAGCTTAGAACCGGGACAGGGGGAGTACTTC
CDR3: CASSLEPGQGEYF

J: TRBJ2-7
D: -
size: -
V: TRBV10-3
DNA: TGTGCCATCAGCGGAGGTGGGGGCGGTCGGAGCGAGCAGTACTTC
CDR3: CAISGGGGGRSEQYF

J: TRBJ1-1
D: -
size: -
V: TRBV27
DNA: TGTGCCAGCAGTTTAGTCGGCGGGCCCAAGTTAAACACTGAAGCTTTCTTT
CDR3: CASSLVGGPKLNTEAFF

J: TRBJ1-3
D: -
size: -
V: TRBV6-1
DNA: TGTGCCAGCAGTGAAGTGGGCCCCAGCTCTGGAAACACCATATATTTT
CDR3: CASSEVGPSSGNTIYF

J: TRBJ2-1
D: TRBD1
size: -
V: TRBV5-6
DNA: TGTGCCAGCAGCTTTATAGGCAGGGGGTATAGTGAGCAGTTCTTC
CDR3: CASSFIGRGYSEQFF

J: TRBJ2-3
D: TRBD2
size: -
V: TRBV5-3
DNA: TGTGCCAGAAGCCCACGAACAATAGCGGGGGGCTTCCGGACAGATACGCAGTATTTT
CDR3: CARSPRTIAGGFRTDTQYF

J: TRBJ2-5
D: TRBD2
size: -
V: TRBV7-2
DNA: TGTGCCAGCAGCCCCCAGGGGGGACTAGCGGGGGGTGCTGGGACCCAGTACTTC
CDR3: CASSPQGGLAGGAGTQYF

J: TRBJ2-7
D: -
size: -
V: TRBV3-1/TRBV3-2
DNA: TGTGCCAGCAGCCAAGATCTGTCAGGGCTTCACTTC
CDR3: CASSQDLSGLHF

J: TRBJ1-1
D: -
size: -
V: TRBV3-1/TRBV3-2
DNA: TGTGCCAGCAGCCAAGGGAAATCGAACACTGAAGCTTTCTTT
CDR3: CASSQGKSNTEAFF

J: TRBJ2-7
D: TRBD2
size: -
V: TRBV5-6
DNA: TGTGCCAGCAGCCGGCGGGGGGCGACCTACGAGCAGTACTTC
CDR3: CASSRRGATYEQYF

J: TRBJ2-3
D: -
size: -
V: TRBV9
DNA: TGTGCCAGCAGCCTCCCCTCGGATACGCAGTATTTT
CDR3: CASSLPSDTQYF

J: TRBJ1-1
D: -
size: -
V: TRBV6-6
DNA: TGTGCCAGCAGTTACTCGAATTTGAACACTGAAGCTTTCTTT
CDR3: CASSYSNLNTEAFF

J: TRBJ2-3
D: -
size: -
V: TRBV3-1/TRBV3-2
DNA: TGTGCCAGCAGCCCTGAAGGGGGGAGCACAGATACGCAGTATTTT
CDR3: CASSPEGGSTDTQYF

J: TRBJ2-1
D: -
size: -
V: TRBV12-5
DNA: TGTGCTAGTGGTTTGTCACGGGACAAGAGATTGTATGAGCAGTTCTTC
CDR3: CASGLSRDKRLYEQFF

J: TRBJ2-3
D: TRBD1
size: -
V: TRBV2
DNA: TGTGCCAGCAGGGGGACAGGGACCTACACAGATACGCAGTATTTT
CDR3: CASRGTGTYTDTQYF

J: TRBJ1-2
D: -
size: -
V: TRBV4-1
DNA: TGCGCCACACGCGGGTACGGGGCAGGGGACCACTATGGCTACACCTTC
CDR3: CATRGYGAGDHYGYTF

J: TRBJ2-5
D: -
size: -
V: TRBV30
DNA: TGTGCCTGGAGTGTGTCGCCGCTTCCCCAGTACTTC
CDR3: CAWSVSPLPQYF